The TCR beta chain described here comes from a study of monozygotic twins with cystic fibrosis. Profiling relied on immunoSEQ multiplex PCR, and the TCRdb table lists in-frame clones only, not all of them. In the table there are around 23,000 clones, around 93% of which are singletons. This clone was seen only once. Its antigen remains unidentified. Whole-study findings and limits: Median Simpson clonality of approximately 0.0088 suggested naive T cells predominated.

CDR1 and CDR2 (germline): LNHNV, YYDKDF (reference sequence). The CDR3 is 17 amino acids. The ends were cut back, 0 bases at V and 0 bases at J, with 12 bases in the middle. This TCR was sampled from a girl aged 2-15 years with cystic fibrosis. V gene TRBV15 combines with J gene TRBJ1-3, with D unclear. Sequenced: blood. The CDR3 DNA reads TGTGCCACCAGCAGAGATCCTGGCACGAGCTCTGGAAACACCATATATTTT. This gives the protein CATSRDPGTSSGNTIYF.